What follows describes a single TCR beta chain. The sample originates from a study of human T cells and chemical hapten exposure. Study-wide context: TCR yields per sample varied, mainly owing to small pooled library volume differences.

Individual cDNA molecules in this library carried unique molecular identifiers. The authors' processing: Counts of TCRs in each sample centred on a median of around 92,000 and extended from about 24,000 to 680,000. TCRdb reprocessed the RACE reads with MiXCR, giving one entry per CDR3 protein. The V and J calls were not made by the authors but by TCRdb's processing. The repertoire consists of about 130,000 distinct CDR3 sequences, with approximately 9.5% occurring once and the leading ten covering approximately 2%. Trimming cost V 5 bases and J 3 bases; bases outside gene matches: 15. The CDR3 is 20 residues long. Specified time point: healthy volunteer bleed at 2 weeks. Extraction yielded total RNA from whole blood (unfractionated).

The V and J genes are TRBV12-3 or TRBV12-4 and TRBJ2-1; 14 bases align to TRBD2. This receptor was taken from a male donor in good health. Some clones in this sample may be carry-over from other donors' samples. The sample taken for sequencing was whole blood. The CDR3 loop is CASSPTVPGLAGADYNEQFF. The CDR3 DNA reads TGTGCCAGCAGTCCGACAGTCCCGGGACTAGCGGGAGCGGACTACAATGAGCAGTTCTTC.